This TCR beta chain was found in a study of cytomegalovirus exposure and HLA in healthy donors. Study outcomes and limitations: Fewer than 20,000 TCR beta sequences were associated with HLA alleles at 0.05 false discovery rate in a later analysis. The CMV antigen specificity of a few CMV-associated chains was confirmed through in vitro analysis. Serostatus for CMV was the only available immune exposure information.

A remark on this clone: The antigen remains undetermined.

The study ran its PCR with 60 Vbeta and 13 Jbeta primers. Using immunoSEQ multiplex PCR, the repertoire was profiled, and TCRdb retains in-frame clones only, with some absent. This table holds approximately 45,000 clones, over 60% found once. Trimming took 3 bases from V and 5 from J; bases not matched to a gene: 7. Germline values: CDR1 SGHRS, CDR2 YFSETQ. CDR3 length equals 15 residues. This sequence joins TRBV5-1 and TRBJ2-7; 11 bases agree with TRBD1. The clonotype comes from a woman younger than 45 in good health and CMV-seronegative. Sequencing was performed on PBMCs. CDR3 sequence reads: CASSSRTGGFNEQYF. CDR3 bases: TGCGCCAGCAGCTCGAGGACAGGGGGCTTTAACGAGCAGTACTTC.